This TCR beta chain was identified in a study of regulatory T cells in long-lasting Graves disease. With iRepertoire HTBI primers and Arm-PCR of CDR3 regions, TCR beta libraries were built. Each CDR3 protein is one row after TCRdb ran MiXCR on the multiplex PCR reads. Of under 700,000 distinct CDR3 sequences listed, roughly 16% were seen once; the top ten hold about 25%. Germline V gene lookup returns CDR1 LGHNT and CDR2 FRNRAP. The CDR3 runs to 18 residues. V gave up 4 bases and J gave up 4 bases; unmatched junction bases: 10. Noted time point: newly diagnosed GD, antithyroid drugs for less than 3 months. From RNA extracted from PBMCs, the TCR library was made. These data were also reused for a study on T cells in Graves' hyperthyroidism and ophthalmopathy.

J is TRBJ2-6 and V is TRBV12-5; TRBD1 matches 10 bases. The sequencing used peripheral blood mononuclear cells (PBMCs), collected at new diagnosis, from a patient treated with antithyroid drugs. The TCR was taken from a middle-aged woman with Graves disease. In nucleotides, the CDR3 is TGTGCTAGTGGTTCACAGGGACAGGGGATGGGGGGGGCCAACGTCCTGACTTTC. As protein: CASGSQGQGMGGANVLTF.